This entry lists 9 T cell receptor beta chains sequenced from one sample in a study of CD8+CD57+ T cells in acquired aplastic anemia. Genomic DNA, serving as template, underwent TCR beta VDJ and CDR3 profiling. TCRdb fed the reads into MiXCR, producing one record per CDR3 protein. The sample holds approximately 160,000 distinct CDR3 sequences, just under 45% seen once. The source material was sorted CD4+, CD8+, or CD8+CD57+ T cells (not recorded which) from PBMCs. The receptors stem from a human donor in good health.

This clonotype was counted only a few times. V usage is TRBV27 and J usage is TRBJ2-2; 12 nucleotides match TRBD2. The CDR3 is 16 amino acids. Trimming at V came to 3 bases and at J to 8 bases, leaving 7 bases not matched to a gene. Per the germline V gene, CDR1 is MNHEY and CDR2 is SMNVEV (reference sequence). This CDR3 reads CASSLLLAGGLGELFF. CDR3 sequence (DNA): TGTGCCAGCAGTTTGTTACTAGCGGGAGGTCTAGGGGAGCTGTTTTTT.

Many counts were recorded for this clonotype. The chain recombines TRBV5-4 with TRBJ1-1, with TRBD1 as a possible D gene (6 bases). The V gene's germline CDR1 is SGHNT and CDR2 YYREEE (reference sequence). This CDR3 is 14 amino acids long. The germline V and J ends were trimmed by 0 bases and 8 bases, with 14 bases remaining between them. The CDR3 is CASSLDPGAGEAFF. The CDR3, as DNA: TGTGCCAGCAGCTTGGATCCAGGGGCGGGCGAAGCTTTCTTT.

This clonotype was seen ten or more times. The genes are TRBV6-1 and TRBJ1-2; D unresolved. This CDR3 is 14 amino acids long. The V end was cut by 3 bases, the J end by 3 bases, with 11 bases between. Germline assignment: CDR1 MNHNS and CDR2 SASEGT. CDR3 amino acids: CASSEPGIHYGYTF. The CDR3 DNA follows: TGTGCCAGCAGTGAGCCGGGAATCCACTATGGCTACACCTTC.

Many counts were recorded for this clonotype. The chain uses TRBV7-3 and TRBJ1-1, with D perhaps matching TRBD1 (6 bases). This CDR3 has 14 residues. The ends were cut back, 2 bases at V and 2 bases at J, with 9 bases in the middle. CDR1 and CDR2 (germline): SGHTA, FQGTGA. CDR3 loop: CASSLPDRNTEAFF. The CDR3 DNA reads TGTGCCAGCAGCTTACCGGACAGAAACACTGAAGCTTTCTTT. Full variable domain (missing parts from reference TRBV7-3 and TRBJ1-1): GAGVSQTPSNKVTEKGKYVELRCDPISGHTALYWYRQSLGQGPEFLIYFQGTGAADDSGLPNDRFFAVRPEGSVSTLKIQRTERGDSAVYLCASSLPDRNTEAFFGQGTRLTVV.

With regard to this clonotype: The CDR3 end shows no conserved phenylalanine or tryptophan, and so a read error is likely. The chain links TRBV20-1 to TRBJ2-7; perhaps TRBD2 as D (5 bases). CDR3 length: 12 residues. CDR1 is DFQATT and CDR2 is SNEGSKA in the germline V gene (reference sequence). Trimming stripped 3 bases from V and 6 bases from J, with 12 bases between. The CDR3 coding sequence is TGCAGTGCTAGGGATCTCCGGGGCGAGCAGTACCTC. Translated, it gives CSARDLRGEQYL.

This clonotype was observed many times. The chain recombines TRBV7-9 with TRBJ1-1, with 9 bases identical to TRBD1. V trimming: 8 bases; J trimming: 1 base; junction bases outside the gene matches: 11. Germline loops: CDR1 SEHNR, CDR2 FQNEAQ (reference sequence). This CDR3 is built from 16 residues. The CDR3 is CASRLTGTGRNTEAFF. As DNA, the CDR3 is TGTGCCAGCCGCCTGACTGGGACAGGGAGGAACACTGAAGCTTTCTTT. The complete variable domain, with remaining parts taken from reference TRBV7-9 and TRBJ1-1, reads DTGVSQNPRHKITKRGQNVTFRCDPISEHNRLYWYRQTLGQGPEFLTYFQNEAQLEKSRLLSDRFSAERPKGSFSTLEIQRTEQGDSAMYLCASRLTGTGRNTEAFFGQGTRLTVV.

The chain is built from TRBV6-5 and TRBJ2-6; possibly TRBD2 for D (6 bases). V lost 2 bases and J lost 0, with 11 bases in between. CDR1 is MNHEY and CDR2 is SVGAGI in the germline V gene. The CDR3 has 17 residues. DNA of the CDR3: TGTGCCAGCAGTTACGCCGGGACTCCCTCTGGGGCCAACGTCCTGACTTTC. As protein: CASSYAGTPSGANVLTF.

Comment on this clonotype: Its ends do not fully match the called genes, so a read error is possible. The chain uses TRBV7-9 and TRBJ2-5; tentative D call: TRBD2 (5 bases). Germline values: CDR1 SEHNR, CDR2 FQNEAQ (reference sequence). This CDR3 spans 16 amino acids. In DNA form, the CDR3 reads TGTGCCAGCAGCTCCTTAGCGCATATTAATAAAGAGGCCCAGTACTTC. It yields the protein CASSSLAHINKEAQYF.

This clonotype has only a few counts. The CDR3 sequence is CASSHRETQYF. The CDR3 nucleotides read TGTGCCAGCTCACACCGAGAGACCCAGTACTTC. This chain links TRBV18 with TRBJ2-5; D is undetermined. V lost 4 bases and J lost 4, with 4 bases in between. Germline V gene lookup returns CDR1 KGHSH and CDR2 LQKENI. The CDR3 totals 11 residues.